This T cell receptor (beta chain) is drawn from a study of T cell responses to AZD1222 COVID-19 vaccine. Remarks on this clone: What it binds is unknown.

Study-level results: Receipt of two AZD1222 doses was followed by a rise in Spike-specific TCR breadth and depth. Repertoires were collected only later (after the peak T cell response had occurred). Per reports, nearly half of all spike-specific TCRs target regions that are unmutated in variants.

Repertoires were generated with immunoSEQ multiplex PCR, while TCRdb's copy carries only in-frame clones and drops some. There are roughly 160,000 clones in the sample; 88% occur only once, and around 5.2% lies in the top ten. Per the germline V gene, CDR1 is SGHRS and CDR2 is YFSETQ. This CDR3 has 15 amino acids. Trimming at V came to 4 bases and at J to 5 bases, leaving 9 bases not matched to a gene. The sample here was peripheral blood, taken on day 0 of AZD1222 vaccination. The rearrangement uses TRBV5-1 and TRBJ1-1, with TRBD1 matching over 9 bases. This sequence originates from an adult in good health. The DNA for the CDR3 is TGCGCCAGCAGCACGGTACAGGGGGCCGGGACTGAAGCTTTCTTT. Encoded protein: CASSTVQGAGTEAFF.